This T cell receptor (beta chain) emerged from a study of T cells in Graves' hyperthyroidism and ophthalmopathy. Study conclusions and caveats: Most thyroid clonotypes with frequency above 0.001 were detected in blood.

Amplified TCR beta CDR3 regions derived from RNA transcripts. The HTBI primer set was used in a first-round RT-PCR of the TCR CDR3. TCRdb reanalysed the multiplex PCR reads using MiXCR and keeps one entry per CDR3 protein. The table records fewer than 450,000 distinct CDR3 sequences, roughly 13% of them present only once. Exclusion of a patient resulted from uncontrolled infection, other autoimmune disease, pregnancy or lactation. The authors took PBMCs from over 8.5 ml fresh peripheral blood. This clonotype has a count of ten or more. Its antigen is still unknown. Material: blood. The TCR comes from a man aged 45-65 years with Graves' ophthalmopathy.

In DNA, the CDR3 is TGCGCCAGCAGCTTGGACACAGGGGGCTCAGTCTCCTACAATGAGCAGTTCTTC. This encodes CASSLDTGGSVSYNEQFF. This chain uses TRBV5-1 with TRBJ2-1; the match to TRBD1 covers 9 bases. The CDR3 has 18 amino acids. Looked up from germline, CDR1 is SGHRS and CDR2 is YFSETQ. The V and J ends lost 0 bases and 0 bases, in that order; junction bases with no gene match: 7. The full variable domain, in which reference TRBV5-1 and TRBJ2-1 provide the parts outside the CDR3, is KAGVTQTPRYLIKTRGQQVTLSCSPISGHRSVSWYQQTPGQGLQFLFEYFSETQRNKGNFPGRFSGRQFSNSRSEMNVSTLELGDSALYLCASSLDTGGSVSYNEQFFGPGTRLTVL.